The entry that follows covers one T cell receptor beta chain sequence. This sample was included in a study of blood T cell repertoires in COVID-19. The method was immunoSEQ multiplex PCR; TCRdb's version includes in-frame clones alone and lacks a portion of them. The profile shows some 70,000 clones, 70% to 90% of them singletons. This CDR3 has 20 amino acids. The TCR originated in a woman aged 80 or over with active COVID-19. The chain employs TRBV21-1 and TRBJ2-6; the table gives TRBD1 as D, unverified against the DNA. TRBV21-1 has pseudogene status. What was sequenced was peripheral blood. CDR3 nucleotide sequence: TGTGCCAGCAGCACGACAAAAAGGGCAGGGCCACACTCTGGGGCCAACGTCCTGACTTTC. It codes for CASSTTKRAGPHSGANVLTF.